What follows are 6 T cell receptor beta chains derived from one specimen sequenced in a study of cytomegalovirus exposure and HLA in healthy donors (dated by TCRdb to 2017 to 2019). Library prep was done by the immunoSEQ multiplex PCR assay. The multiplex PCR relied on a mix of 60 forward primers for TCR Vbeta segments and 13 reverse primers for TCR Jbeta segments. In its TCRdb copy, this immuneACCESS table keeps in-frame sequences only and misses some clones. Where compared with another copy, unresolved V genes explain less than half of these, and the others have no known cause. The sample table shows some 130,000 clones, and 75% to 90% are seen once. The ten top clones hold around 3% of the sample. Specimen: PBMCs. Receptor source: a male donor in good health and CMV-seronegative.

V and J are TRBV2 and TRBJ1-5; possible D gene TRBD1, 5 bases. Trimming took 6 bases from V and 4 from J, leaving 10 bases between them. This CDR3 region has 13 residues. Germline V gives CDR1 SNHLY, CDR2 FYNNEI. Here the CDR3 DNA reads TGTGCCAGCAGAGCGGGACCGAATCAGCCCCAGCATTTT. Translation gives CASRAGPNQPQHF.

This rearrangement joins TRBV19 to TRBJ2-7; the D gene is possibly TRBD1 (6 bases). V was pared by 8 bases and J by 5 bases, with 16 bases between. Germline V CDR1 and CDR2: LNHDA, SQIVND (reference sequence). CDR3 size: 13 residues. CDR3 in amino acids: CASQGRASDEQYF. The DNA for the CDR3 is TGTGCCAGTCAGGGGCGGGCCTCGGACGAGCAGTACTTC.

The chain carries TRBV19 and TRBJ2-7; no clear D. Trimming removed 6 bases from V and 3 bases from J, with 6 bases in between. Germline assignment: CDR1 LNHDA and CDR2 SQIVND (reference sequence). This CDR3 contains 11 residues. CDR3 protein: CASSTVYEQYF. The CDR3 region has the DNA TGTGCCAGTAGCACAGTCTACGAGCAGTACTTC. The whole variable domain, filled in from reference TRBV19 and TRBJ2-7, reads DGGITQSPKYLFRKEGQNVTLSCEQNLNHDAMYWYRQDPGQGLRLIYYSQIVNDFQKGDIAEGYSVSREKKESFPLTVTSAQKNPTAFYLCASSTVYEQYFGPGTRLTVT.

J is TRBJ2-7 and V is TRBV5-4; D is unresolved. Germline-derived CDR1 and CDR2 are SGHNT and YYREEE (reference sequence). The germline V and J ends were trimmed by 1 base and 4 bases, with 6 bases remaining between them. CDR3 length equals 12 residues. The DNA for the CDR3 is TGTGCCAGCAGCTTGATCGGGTACGAGCAGTACTTC. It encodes CASSLIGYEQYF.

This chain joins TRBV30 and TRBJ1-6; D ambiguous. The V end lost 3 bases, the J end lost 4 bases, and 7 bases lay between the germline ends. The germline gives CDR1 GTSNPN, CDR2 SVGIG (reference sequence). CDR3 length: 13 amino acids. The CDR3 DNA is TGTGCCTGGAGGGCAGAATATAATTCACCCCTCCACTTT. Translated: CAWRAEYNSPLHF.

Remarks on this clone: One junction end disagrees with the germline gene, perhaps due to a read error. The chain's CDR3 is CASSMAQAGANGLTF. The CDR3 nucleotides are TGTGCCAGTAGTATGGCCCAAGCTGGGGCCAACGGCCTGACTTTC. J is TRBJ2-6 and V is TRBV19, with TRBD1 as a possible D gene (5 bases). This CDR3 is built from 15 residues. The germline V gene encodes CDR1 LNHDA and CDR2 SQIVND (reference sequence).